Listed here are 21 T cell receptor beta chains from one sample, sequenced in a study of blood T cell repertoires in COVID-19. The data were produced by immunoSEQ multiplex PCR, yet TCRdb's version contains in-frame clones alone and is incomplete. This table holds about 400,000 clones, around 92% found once. Sequenced material: PBMCs or T cells enriched from blood (not recorded which). The receptors stem from a woman in her twenties or thirties who had recovered from COVID-19.

The chain is built from TRBV5-1 and TRBJ2-1, with 9 bases aligning to TRBD1. There are 16 residues in the CDR3. From germline, CDR1 is SGHRS and CDR2 YFSETQ. Trimming took 2 bases from V and 8 from J; bases not matched to a gene: 11. CDR3 DNA: TGCGCCAGCAGCTTAACCGGGACAGGGTATTACGATGAGCAGTTCTTC. Protein: CASSLTGTGYYDEQFF.

The chain joins TRBV28 to TRBJ2-7; TRBD1 agrees at 10 bases. Germline V gene data show CDR1 as MDHEN and CDR2 as SYDVKM. CDR3 size: 15 residues. V lost 6 bases and J lost 3; bases outside the gene matches: 8. The CDR3 nucleotides read TGTGCCAGCAGGTCACCGACAGGGGGCCTCTACGAGCAGTACTTC. Protein: CASRSPTGGLYEQYF. Using reference TRBV28 and TRBJ2-7 for the parts outside the CDR3, the full variable domain is DVKVTQSSRYLVKRTGEKVFLECVQDMDHENMFWYRQDPGLGLRLIYFSYDVKMKEKGDIPEGYSVSREKKERFSLILESASTNQTSMYLCASRSPTGGLYEQYFGPGTRLTVT.

The V and J genes are TRBV18 and TRBJ2-2, with D possibly TRBD2 on 6 matching bases. The CDR3 contains 17 residues. Germline V lookup: CDR1 KGHSH, CDR2 LQKENI. V was cut by 2 bases and J by 4 bases, with 17 bases left in between. As DNA, the CDR3 is TGTGCCAGCTCACCAAGTTCCGGAGGGGTGGGCACCGGGGAGCTGTTTTTT. This encodes CASSPSSGGVGTGELFF. Full variable domain (missing parts from reference TRBV18 and TRBJ2-2): NAGVMQNPRHLVRRRGQEARLRCSPMKGHSHVYWYRQLPEEGLKFMVYLQKENIIDESGMPKERFSAEFPKEGPSILRIQQVVRGDSAAYFCASSPSSGGVGTGELFFGEGSRLTVL.

This chain uses TRBV9 with TRBJ1-5; TRBD1 matches 7 bases. This CDR3 comprises 14 residues. Trimming cost V 6 bases and J 1 base; bases outside gene matches: 4. The V gene's germline CDR1 is SGDLS and CDR2 YYNGEE. DNA for the CDR3: TGTGCCAGCAATAAGGGACAGAGCAATCAGCCCCAGCATTTT. This sequence encodes CASNKGQSNQPQHF.

The chain employs TRBV19 and TRBJ2-1, with a weak D call TRBD2 (5 bases). Looked up from germline, CDR1 is LNHDA and CDR2 is SQIVND (reference sequence). The CDR3 loop spans 12 amino acids. The V end lost 8 bases, the J end lost 2 bases, and 7 bases lay between the germline ends. In nucleotides, the CDR3 is TGTGCCAGTGGACTTACCTACAATGAGCAGTTCTTC. It specifies CASGLTYNEQFF.

The chain recombines TRBV7-3 with TRBJ2-5, with 15 bases that match TRBD2. The CDR3 totals 18 residues. CDR1 and CDR2 (germline): SGHTA, FQGTGA. V shed 3 bases, J shed 4 bases, and the junction held 9 bases outside the gene matches. In nucleotides, the CDR3 is TGTGCCAGCAGCTTCAAAGGACTAGCGGGAGGGCCCGGAGAGACCCAGTACTTC. Residues: CASSFKGLAGGPGETQYF.

The chain joins TRBV18 to TRBJ1-6, with 7 bases aligning to TRBD1. Germline loops: CDR1 KGHSH, CDR2 LQKENI. The CDR3 has 14 residues. The trim removed 2 bases at V and 7 bases at J, leaving 2 bases unmatched. The CDR3 loop reads CASSPTGVNSPLHF. CDR3 nucleotides: TGTGCCAGCTCACCAACAGGGGTCAATTCACCCCTCCACTTT.

This chain connects TRBV7-2 to TRBJ1-1; weak D call: TRBD1 (5 bases). The CDR3 has 13 residues. Germline loops: CDR1 SGHTA, CDR2 FQGNSA. V was trimmed by 5 bases and J by 3 bases, leaving 10 bases between them. DNA of the CDR3: TGTGCCAGCAGCGCGGACAAGTACACTGAAGCTTTCTTT. Translating it yields CASSADKYTEAFF.

The genes are TRBV9 and TRBJ2-5, with TRBD2 identical over 12 bases. Germline V gene data show CDR1 as SGDLS and CDR2 as YYNGEE. The CDR3 totals 17 residues. Germline trimming cut 4 bases from V and 0 bases from J; bases unmatched to any gene: 7. The CDR3 DNA follows: TGTGCCAGCAGCCCCGGACTAGCGGGATGGGACCAAGAGACCCAGTACTTC. Translating it yields CASSPGLAGWDQETQYF. The full variable domain, with the rest looked up from reference TRBV9 and TRBJ2-5, is DSGVTQTPKHLITATGQRVTLRCSPRSGDLSVYWYQQSLDQGLQFLIQYYNGEERAKGNILERFSAQQFPDLHSELNLSSLELGDSALYFCASSPGLAGWDQETQYFGPGTRLLVL.

The rearrangement links TRBV18 to TRBJ1-2; D may be TRBD1 (6 bases). The V and J ends lost 0 bases and 6 bases respectively, with 11 bases between them. Germline CDR1 and CDR2: KGHSH and LQKENI. The CDR3 consists of 14 residues. CDR3 loop: CASSPPGGTHGYTF. CDR3 sequence (DNA): TGTGCCAGCTCACCACCGGGGGGGACACATGGCTACACCTTC. The whole variable domain, remainder taken from reference TRBV18 and TRBJ1-2, is NAGVMQNPRHLVRRRGQEARLRCSPMKGHSHVYWYRQLPEEGLKFMVYLQKENIIDESGMPKERFSAEFPKEGPSILRIQQVVRGDSAAYFCASSPPGGTHGYTFGSGTRLTVV.

This sequence joins TRBV13 and TRBJ2-1, with TRBD1 matching 7 bases. CDR1 and CDR2 from the germline V gene are PRHDT and FYEKMQ (reference sequence). The CDR3 contains 14 residues. After removal of 5 bases from V and 5 bases from J, the junction contained 6 bases not matched to a gene. CDR3 amino acids: CASSTRDSNNEQFF. DNA for the CDR3: TGTGCCAGCAGCACCCGGGACAGCAACAATGAGCAGTTCTTC.

This chain uses TRBV5-1 with TRBJ1-1, with D possibly being TRBD1 (6 bases). Per the germline V gene, CDR1 is SGHRS and CDR2 is YFSETQ. The CDR3 has 15 amino acids. Trimming cost V 3 bases and J 1 base, with 13 bases left between them. The CDR3 DNA reads as TGCGCCAGCAGCTACAGGGAACGGGGGAACACTGAAGCTTTCTTT. Its translation is CASSYRERGNTEAFF.

The chain uses TRBV7-3 and TRBJ2-7, with a possible D match to TRBD1 (5 bases). Germline assignment: CDR1 SGHTA and CDR2 FQGTGA. The germline V and J ends were trimmed by 1 base and 6 bases, with 10 bases remaining between them. The CDR3 consists of 13 residues. CDR3 bases: TGTGCCAGCAGCTTAAGTGGGCAGGGCGAGCAGTACTTC. It codes for CASSLSGQGEQYF. Full variable domain (missing parts from reference TRBV7-3 and TRBJ2-7): GAGVSQTPSNKVTEKGKYVELRCDPISGHTALYWYRQSLGQGPEFLIYFQGTGAADDSGLPNDRFFAVRPEGSVSTLKIQRTERGDSAVYLCASSLSGQGEQYFGPGTRLTVT.

The chain combines TRBV5-6 with TRBJ1-2, with a tentative D call TRBD1 (6 bases). The V end was cut by 0 bases, the J end by 4 bases, with 16 bases between. Germline-derived CDR1 and CDR2 are SGHDT and YYEEEE. The CDR3 length is 16 residues. CDR3 DNA sequence: TGTGCCAGCAGCTTGGTCCCCCCAGGGGACGCCTATGGCTACACCTTC. Its protein product is CASSLVPPGDAYGYTF.

As concerns this clone: A junction boundary mismatches the germline segment, possibly from a read error. CDR3 loop: CASSLKRRHRGRETQYF. Written as DNA, the CDR3 is TGTGCTAGCAGCTTAAAACGCCGCCACAGGGGGCGGGAGACCCAGTACTTC. This chain links TRBV7-7 with TRBJ2-5; 9 bases fit TRBD1. Germline V gene data show CDR1 as SSHAT and CDR2 as FNYEAQ (reference sequence). This CDR3 region has 17 residues.

The chain is built from TRBV10-2 and TRBJ1-1, with D unclear. The CDR3 covers 14 residues. CDR1 WSHSY and CDR2 SAAADI come from the germline V gene. V gave up 6 bases and J gave up 0 bases, with 11 bases separating them. CDR3 nucleotide sequence: TGCGCCAGCAGAGACACAGTTCTGAACACTGAAGCTTTCTTT. It is translated as CASRDTVLNTEAFF.

This chain links TRBV19 with TRBJ1-2; 10 nucleotides agree with TRBD1. The germline V gene encodes CDR1 LNHDA and CDR2 SQIVND (reference sequence). J gave up 4 bases and V 6 bases, and 8 bases lay outside the gene matches. This CDR3 region has 15 residues. CDR3 nucleotide sequence: TGTGCCAGTAGCCTCGGCTGGGACAGGGGCTATGGCTACACCTTC. Amino acid sequence: CASSLGWDRGYGYTF.

This rearrangement joins TRBV18 to TRBJ1-2; tentative D call: TRBD1 (6 bases). CDR3 length: 18 amino acids. The germline V and J ends were trimmed by 3 bases and 0 bases, with 20 bases remaining between them. CDR1 is KGHSH and CDR2 is LQKENI in the germline V gene. CDR3 in DNA: TGTGCCAGCTCACCTAAACAGGGTACCCATGGTCCTAACTATGGCTACACCTTC. This sequence encodes CASSPKQGTHGPNYGYTF.

The DNA of the CDR3 is TGTGCCAGCAGACTCACTCTCCGGGACAGGGGTAATTCACCCCTCCACTTT. Translated, it gives CASRLTLRDRGNSPLHF. The chain is built from TRBV28 and TRBJ1-6, with 10 bases fitting TRBD1. The V and J ends lost 6 bases and 6 bases, in that order; junction bases with no gene match: 11. Germline-derived CDR1 and CDR2 are MDHEN and SYDVKM. This CDR3 comprises 17 residues.

This chain links TRBV9 with TRBJ2-4; D perhaps matches TRBD1 (6 bases). Trimming stripped 3 bases from V and 6 bases from J, with 16 bases between. The CDR3 extends over 15 amino acids. CDR1 and CDR2 (germline): SGDLS, YYNGEE. As DNA, the CDR3 is TGTGCCAGCAGCGGGACCAGGGGCAGTCGAAACATTCAGTACTTC. It translates to CASSGTRGSRNIQYF.

V and J are TRBV24-1 and TRBJ2-1, with 9 bases matching TRBD1. The CDR3 is made up of 15 amino acids. The V gene's germline CDR1 is KGHDR and CDR2 SFDVKD. J was trimmed by 5 bases and V by 5 bases; bases with no gene match: 6. In nucleotides, the CDR3 is TGTGCCACCAGTGCCCCGGGACAGGGCAACAATGAGCAGTTCTTC. Translated: CATSAPGQGNNEQFF.